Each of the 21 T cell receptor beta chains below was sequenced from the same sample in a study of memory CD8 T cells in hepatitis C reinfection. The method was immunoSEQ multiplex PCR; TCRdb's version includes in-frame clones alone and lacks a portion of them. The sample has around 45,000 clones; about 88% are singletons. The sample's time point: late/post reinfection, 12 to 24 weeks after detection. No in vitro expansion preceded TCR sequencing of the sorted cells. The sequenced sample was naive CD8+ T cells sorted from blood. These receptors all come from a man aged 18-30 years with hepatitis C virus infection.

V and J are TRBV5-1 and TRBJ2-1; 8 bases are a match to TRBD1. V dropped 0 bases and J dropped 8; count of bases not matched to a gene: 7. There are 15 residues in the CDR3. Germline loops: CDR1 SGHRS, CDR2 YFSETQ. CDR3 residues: CASSLGTGPVDEQFF. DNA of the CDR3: TGCGCCAGCAGCTTGGGGACAGGGCCCGTGGATGAGCAGTTCTTC.

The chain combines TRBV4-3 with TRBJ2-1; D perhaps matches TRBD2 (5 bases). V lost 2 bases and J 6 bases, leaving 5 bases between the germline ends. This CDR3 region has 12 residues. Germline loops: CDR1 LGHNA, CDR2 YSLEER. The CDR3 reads CASSQRGNEQFF. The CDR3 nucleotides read TGCGCCAGCAGCCAACGGGGCAATGAGCAGTTCTTC.

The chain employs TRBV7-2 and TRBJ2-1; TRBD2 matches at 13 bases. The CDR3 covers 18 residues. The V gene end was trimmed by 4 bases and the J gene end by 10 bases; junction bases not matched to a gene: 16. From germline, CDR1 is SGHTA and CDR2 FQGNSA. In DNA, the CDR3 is TGTGCCAGCAGCTCTCCGGGACTAGCGGGACGGTTTGCGGGGGAGCAGTTCTTC. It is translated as CASSSPGLAGRFAGEQFF.

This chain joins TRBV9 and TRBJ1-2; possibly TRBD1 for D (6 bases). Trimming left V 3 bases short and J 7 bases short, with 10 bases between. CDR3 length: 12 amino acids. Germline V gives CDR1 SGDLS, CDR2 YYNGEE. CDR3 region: CASSATDSGYTF. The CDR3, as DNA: TGTGCCAGCAGCGCGACGGACAGTGGCTACACCTTC.

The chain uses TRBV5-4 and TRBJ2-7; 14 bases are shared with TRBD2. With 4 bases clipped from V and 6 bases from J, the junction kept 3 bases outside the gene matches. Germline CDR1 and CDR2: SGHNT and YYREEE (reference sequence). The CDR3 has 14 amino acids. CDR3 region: CASSPTSGGGEQYV. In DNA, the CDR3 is TGTGCCAGCAGCCCGACTAGCGGGGGGGGCGAGCAGTACGTC.

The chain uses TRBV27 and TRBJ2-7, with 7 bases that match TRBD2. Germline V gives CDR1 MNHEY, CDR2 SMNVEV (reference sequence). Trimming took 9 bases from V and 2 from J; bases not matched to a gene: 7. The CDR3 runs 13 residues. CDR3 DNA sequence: TGTGCCAGTCGACTAGCCCCAACCTACGAGCAGTACTTC. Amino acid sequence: CASRLAPTYEQYF.

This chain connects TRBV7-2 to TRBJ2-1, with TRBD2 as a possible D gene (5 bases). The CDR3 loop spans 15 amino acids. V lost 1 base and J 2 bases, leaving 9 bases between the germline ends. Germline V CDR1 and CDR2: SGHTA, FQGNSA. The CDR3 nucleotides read TGTGCCAGCAGCTTAGTCAGCGGTGCCTACAATGAGCAGTTCTTC. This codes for CASSLVSGAYNEQFF.

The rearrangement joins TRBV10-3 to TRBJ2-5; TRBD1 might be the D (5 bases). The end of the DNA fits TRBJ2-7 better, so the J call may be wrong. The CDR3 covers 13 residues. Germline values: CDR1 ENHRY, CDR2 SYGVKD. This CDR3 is CAISDLDRYEQYF. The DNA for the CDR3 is TGTGCCATCAGTGACCTCGACAGATACGAGCAGTACTTC.

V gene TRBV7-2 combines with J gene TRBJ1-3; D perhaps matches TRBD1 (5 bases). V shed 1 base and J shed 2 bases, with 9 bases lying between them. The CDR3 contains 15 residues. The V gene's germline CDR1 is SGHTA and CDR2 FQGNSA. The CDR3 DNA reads TGTGCCAGCAGCTTAGTAGGGGCCCCTGGAAACACCATATATTTT. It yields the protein CASSLVGAPGNTIYF.

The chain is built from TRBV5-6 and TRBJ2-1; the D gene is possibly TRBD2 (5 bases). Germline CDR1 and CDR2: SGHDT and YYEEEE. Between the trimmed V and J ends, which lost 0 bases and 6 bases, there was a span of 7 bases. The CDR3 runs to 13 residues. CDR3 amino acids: CASSLGGFNEQFF. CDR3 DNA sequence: TGTGCCAGCAGCTTGGGAGGGTTCAATGAGCAGTTCTTC.

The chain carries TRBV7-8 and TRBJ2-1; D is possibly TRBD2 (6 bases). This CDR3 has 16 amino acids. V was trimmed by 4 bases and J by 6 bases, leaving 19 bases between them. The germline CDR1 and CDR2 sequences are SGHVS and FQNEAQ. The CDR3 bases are TGTGCCAGCAGCTGGGCGGGGCAGTTCCTACCCAATGAGCAGTTCTTC. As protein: CASSWAGQFLPNEQFF.

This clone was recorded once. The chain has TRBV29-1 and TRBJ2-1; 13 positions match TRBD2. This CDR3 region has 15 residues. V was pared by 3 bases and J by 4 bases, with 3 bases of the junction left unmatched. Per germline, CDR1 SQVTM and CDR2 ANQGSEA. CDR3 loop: CSVEGLAGIYNEQFF. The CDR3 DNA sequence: TGCAGCGTTGAGGGACTAGCGGGGATTTACAATGAGCAGTTCTTC.

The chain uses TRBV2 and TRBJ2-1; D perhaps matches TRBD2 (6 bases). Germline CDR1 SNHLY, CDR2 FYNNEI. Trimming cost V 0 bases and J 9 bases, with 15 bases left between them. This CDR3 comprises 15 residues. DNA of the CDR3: TGTGCCAGCAGTGAAGCAAGGGCTAGCGCTAGTGAGCAGTTCTTC. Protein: CASSEARASASEQFF.

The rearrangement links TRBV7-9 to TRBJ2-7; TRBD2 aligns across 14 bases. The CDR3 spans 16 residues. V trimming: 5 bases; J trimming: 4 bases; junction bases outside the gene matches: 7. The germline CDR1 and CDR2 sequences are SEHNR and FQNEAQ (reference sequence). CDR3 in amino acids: CASSLHWTSGRYEQYF. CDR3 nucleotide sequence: TGTGCCAGCAGCCTCCACTGGACTAGCGGGAGGTACGAGCAGTACTTC.

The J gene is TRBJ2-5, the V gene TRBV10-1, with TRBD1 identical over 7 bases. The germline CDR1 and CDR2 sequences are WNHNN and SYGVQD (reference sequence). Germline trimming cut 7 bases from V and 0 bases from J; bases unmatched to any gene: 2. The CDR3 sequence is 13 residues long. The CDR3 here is CASNTGDQETQYF. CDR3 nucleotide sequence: TGCGCCAGCAACACAGGGGACCAAGAGACCCAGTACTTC.

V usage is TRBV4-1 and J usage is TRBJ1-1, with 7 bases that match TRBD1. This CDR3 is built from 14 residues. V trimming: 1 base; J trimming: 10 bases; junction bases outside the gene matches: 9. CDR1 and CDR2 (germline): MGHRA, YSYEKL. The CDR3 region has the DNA TGCGCCAGCAGCCAAGGACAGGGTAACGAAGGAGCTTTCTTT. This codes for CASSQGQGNEGAFF.

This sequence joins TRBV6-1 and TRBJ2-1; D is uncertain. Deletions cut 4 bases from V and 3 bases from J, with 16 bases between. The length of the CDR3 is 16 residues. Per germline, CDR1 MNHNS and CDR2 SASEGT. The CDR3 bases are TGTGCCAGCAGTGGATTCTTGAGGAACGGCTACAATGAGCAGTTCTTC. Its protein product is CASSGFLRNGYNEQFF.

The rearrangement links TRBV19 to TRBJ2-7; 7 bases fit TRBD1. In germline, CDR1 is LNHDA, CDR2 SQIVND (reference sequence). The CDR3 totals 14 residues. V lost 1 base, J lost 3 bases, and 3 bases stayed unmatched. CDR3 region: CASSIAGDSYEQYF. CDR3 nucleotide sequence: TGTGCCAGTAGTATAGCCGGGGACAGCTACGAGCAGTACTTC. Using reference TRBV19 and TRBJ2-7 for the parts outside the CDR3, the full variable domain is DGGITQSPKYLFRKEGQNVTLSCEQNLNHDAMYWYRQDPGQGLRLIYYSQIVNDFQKGDIAEGYSVSREKKESFPLTVTSAQKNPTAFYLCASSIAGDSYEQYFGPGTRLTVT.

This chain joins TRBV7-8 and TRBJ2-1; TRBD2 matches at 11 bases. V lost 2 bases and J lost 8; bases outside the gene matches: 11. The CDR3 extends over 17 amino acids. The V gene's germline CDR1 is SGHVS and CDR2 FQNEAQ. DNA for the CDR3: TGTGCCAGCAGCTTATCCATCACTAGCGGGAGAGGCTATGAGCAGTTCTTC. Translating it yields CASSLSITSGRGYEQFF.

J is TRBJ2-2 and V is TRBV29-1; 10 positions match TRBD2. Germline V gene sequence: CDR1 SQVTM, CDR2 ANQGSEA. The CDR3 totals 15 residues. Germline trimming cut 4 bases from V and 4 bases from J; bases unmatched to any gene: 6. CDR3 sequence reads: CSVGSGGYGTGELFF. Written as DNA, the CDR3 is TGCAGCGTTGGTAGCGGGGGGTACGGCACCGGGGAGCTGTTTTTT.

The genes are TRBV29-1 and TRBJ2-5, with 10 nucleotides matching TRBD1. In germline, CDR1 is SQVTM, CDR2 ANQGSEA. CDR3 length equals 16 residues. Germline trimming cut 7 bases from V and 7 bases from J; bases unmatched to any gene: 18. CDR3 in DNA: TGCAGCGCCCGAACCCGGGACAGGGGTTATTCGGGGACCCAGTACTTC. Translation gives CSARTRDRGYSGTQYF.